A selection of T cell receptor beta chains follows, all from one sample in a study of OX40 agonist ivuxolimab in advanced cancers. Measured with immunoSEQ multiplex PCR; TCRdb has only the in-frame clones, and not every one. The profile shows 70,000 to 90,000 clones, 91% of them singletons. This specimen was CD4+ or CD8+ T cells sorted from blood, taken in a trial of the OX40 agonist ivuxolimab. These receptors all stem from an adult with an advanced solid tumor such as melanoma, head and neck, liver or kidney cancer. The CDR3 runs from the conserved cysteine through the conserved F or W. Each record gives: CDR3 DNA, CDR3 protein, D gene, clone size, V gene, CDR3 length, J gene. D genes are given only for firm matches. A clone size is listed for some rows: how often the clone was seen (once, few, many), or a class if it is expanded.

TGCGCCAGCAGCCAAGGACCCACACCAATGAACACTGAAGCTTTCTTT CASSQGPTPMNTEAFF - - TRBV4-3 16 TRBJ1-1
TGTGCCATCAGTGAGTTGTCTAGCGGGAACAATGAGCAGTTCTTC CAISELSSGNNEQFF TRBD2 once TRBV10-3 15 TRBJ2-1
TGTGCCAGCAGCTCTAGCACAGATACGCAGTATTTT CASSSSTDTQYF - few TRBV5-4 12 TRBJ2-3
TGTGCCAGCAGCTTAGGACGGGACAGGGTTCACACCGGGGAGCTGTTTTTT CASSLGRDRVHTGELFF TRBD1 - TRBV7-9 17 TRBJ2-2
TGTGCCAGCAGTTACAAGGGGGGGACTGAAGCTTTCTTT CASSYKGGTEAFF - - TRBV27 13 TRBJ1-1
TGTGCCAGCAGCCTGGGGGGACAGGGACTTTATGGCTACACCTTC CASSLGGQGLYGYTF TRBD1 - TRBV7-9 15 TRBJ1-2
TGTGCCAGCACCCTGTCCGCCCCGGCAGATACGCAGTATTTT CASTLSAPADTQYF - - TRBV2 14 TRBJ2-3
TGTGCCAGCAGTTTTTTGTCAGATACGCAGTATTTT CASSFLSDTQYF - - TRBV27 12 TRBJ2-3
TGTGCCAGCAGCTCCCCGGTCAAGACGGAAACCCCGGGGGATGAGCAGTTCTTC CASSSPVKTETPGDEQFF - - TRBV9 18 TRBJ2-1
TGTGCCAGCAGTTTACGTAGCACCGGGGAGCTGTTTTTT CASSLRSTGELFF - - TRBV27 13 TRBJ2-2